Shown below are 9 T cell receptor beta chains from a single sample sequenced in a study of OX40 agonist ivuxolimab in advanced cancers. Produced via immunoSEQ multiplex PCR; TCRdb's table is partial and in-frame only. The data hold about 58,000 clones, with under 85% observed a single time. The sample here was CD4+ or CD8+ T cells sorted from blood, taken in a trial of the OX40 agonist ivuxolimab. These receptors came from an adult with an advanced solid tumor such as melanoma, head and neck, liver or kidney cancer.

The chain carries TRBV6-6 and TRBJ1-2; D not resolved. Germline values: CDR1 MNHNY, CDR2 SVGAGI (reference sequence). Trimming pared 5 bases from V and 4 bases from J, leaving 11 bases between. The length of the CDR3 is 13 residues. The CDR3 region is CASSPDWSYGYTF. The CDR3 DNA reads TGTGCCAGCAGTCCAGATTGGAGCTATGGCTACACCTTC.

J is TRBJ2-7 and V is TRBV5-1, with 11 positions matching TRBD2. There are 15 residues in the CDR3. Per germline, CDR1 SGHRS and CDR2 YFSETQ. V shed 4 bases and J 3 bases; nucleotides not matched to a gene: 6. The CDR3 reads CASSAELAGVYEQYF. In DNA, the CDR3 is TGCGCCAGCAGCGCAGAACTAGCGGGGGTCTACGAGCAGTACTTC.

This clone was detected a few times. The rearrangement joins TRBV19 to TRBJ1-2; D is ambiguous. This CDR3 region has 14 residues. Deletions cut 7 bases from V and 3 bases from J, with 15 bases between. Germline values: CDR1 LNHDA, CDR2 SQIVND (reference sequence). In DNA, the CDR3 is TGTGCCAGTAAGGAGGATTATCGGGACTATGGCTACACCTTC. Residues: CASKEDYRDYGYTF.

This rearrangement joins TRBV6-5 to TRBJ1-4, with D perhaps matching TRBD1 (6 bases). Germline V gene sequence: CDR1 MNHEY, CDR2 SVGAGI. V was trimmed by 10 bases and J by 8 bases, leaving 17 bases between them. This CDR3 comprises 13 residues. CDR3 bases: TGTGCCACCCAAAGGGGGGCTTGGGAAAAACTGTTTTTT. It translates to CATQRGAWEKLFF.

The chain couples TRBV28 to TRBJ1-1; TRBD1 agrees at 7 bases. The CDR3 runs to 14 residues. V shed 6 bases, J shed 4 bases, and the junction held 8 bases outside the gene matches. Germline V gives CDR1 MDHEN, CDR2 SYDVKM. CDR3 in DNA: TGTGCCAGCAGCGGGGGACAGCGGGGCACTGAAGCTTTCTTT. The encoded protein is CASSGGQRGTEAFF.

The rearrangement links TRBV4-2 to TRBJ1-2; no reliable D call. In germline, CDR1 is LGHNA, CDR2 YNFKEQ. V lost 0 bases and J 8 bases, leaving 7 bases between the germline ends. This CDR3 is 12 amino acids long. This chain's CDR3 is CASSQETRGYTF. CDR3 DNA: TGTGCCAGCAGCCAAGAGACGCGAGGCTACACCTTC.

The CDR3 region is CAWSRIGNEQFF. As DNA, the CDR3 is TGTGCCTGGAGCCGAATAGGGAATGAGCAGTTCTTC. The chain links TRBV30 to TRBJ2-1; the D is unclear. Germline V gene data show CDR1 as GTSNPN and CDR2 as SVGIG (reference sequence). The V and J ends lost 3 bases and 7 bases respectively, with 10 bases between them. The CDR3 has 12 residues.

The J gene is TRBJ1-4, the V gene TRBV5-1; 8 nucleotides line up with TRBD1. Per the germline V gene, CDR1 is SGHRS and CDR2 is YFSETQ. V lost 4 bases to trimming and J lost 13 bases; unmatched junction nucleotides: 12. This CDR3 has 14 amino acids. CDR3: CASSPRSDGQGLFF. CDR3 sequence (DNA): TGCGCCAGCAGCCCTCGTAGTGACGGACAGGGACTGTTTTTT.

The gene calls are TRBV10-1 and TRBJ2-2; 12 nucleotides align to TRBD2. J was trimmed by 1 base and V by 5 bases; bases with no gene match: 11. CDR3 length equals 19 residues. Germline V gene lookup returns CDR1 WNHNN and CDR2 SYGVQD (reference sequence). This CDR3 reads CASSSHPETSGGNTGELFF. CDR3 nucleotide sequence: TGCGCCAGCAGTTCTCACCCGGAGACTAGCGGGGGGAACACCGGGGAGCTGTTTTTT.